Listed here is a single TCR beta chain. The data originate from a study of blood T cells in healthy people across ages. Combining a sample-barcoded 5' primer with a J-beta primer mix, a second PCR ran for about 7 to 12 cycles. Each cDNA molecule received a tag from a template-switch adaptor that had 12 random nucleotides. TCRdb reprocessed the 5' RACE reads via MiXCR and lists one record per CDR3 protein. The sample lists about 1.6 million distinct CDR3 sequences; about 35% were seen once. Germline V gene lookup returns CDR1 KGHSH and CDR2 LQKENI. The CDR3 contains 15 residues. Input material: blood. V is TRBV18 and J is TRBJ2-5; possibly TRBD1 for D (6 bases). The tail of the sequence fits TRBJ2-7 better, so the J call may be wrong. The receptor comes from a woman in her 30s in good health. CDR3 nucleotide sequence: TGTGCCAGCTCACCTTATCGGGACATGGTGTACGAGCAGTACTTC. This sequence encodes CASSPYRDMVYEQYF.